The 2 T cell receptor beta chains given below trace back to one sample, sequenced in a study of cytomegalovirus exposure and HLA in healthy donors. The primer mix had 60 Vbeta and 13 Jbeta primers. Generated by immunoSEQ multiplex PCR, the TCRdb table keeps only in-frame clones and is missing some. Here the sample spans some 95,000 clones, 55% to 85% being singletons. The sample was PBMCs. These receptors were obtained from a woman under 30 in good health and CMV-seropositive.

This chain connects TRBV6-6 to TRBJ2-7, with 7 bases aligning to TRBD1. CDR1 MNHNY and CDR2 SVGAGI come from the germline V gene (reference sequence). This CDR3 region has 15 residues. V trimming: 2 bases; J trimming: 1 base; junction bases outside the gene matches: 5. CDR3 amino acids: CASSYMGTESYEQYF. As DNA, the CDR3 is TGTGCCAGCAGTTACATGGGGACAGAGTCCTACGAGCAGTACTTC.

V and J are TRBV6-5 and TRBJ1-5, with 10 nucleotides matching TRBD1. This CDR3 has 15 residues. J gave up 3 bases and V 4 bases, and 3 bases lay outside the gene matches. Per the germline V gene, CDR1 is MNHEY and CDR2 is SVGAGI. The chain's CDR3 is CASSLTGGNNQPQHF. Here the CDR3 DNA reads TGTGCCAGCAGTTTGACAGGGGGCAACAATCAGCCCCAGCATTTT.